The sample holds many counts of the clone carrying this TCR beta chain. Genomic DNA yielded TCR beta CDR3, amplified by two-round multiplex PCR. The use of primers specific to each TRBV and TRBJ gene characterized first-round PCR. TCRdb itself ran the multiplex PCR reads through MiXCR, one entry per CDR3 protein. The data hold tens of thousands of distinct CDR3 sequences, with about 41% observed a single time. The data derive from a study of prognosis after radiotherapy for stage I lung cancer. The CDR3 totals 13 residues. Germline V gene data show CDR1 as LGHDT and CDR2 as YNNKEL (reference sequence). The V and J ends lost 8 bases and 4 bases respectively, with 14 bases between them.

This sequence joins TRBV3-1 and TRBJ1-2; no clear D gene. The sequencing here drew on PBMCs, taken before or after stereotactic body radiation therapy (not recorded which). The clonotype comes from a donor aged 50 or older with non-small cell lung cancer. The CDR3 here is CASSTTTGYGYTF. The CDR3, as DNA: TGTGCCAGCTCCACGACAACGGGCTATGGCTACACCTTC. The full variable domain, in which reference TRBV3-1 and TRBJ1-2 provide the parts outside the CDR3, is DTAVSQTPKYLVTQMGNDKSIKCEQNLGHDTMYWYKQDSKKFLKIMFSYNNKELIINETVPNRFSPKSPDKAHLNLHINSLELGDSAVYFCASSTTTGYGYTFGSGTRLTVV.